The 29 T cell receptor beta chains below all came from one sample that was sequenced in a study of regulatory T cells in long-lasting Graves disease. Stated time point: persistent/refractory GD, antithyroid drugs over 5 years with positive TRAb. PBMCs provided the RNA from which the TCR library was made. Sequencing libraries for TCR beta were prepared with iRepertoire HTBI primers and Arm-PCR of CDR3 regions. TCRdb reanalysed the multiplex PCR reads using MiXCR and keeps one entry per CDR3 protein. The table shows some 420,000 distinct CDR3 sequences, with 20% to 25% occurring only once. This sample comprised peripheral blood mononuclear cells (PBMCs), obtained when the disease was refractory, from a patient treated with antithyroid drugs. The receptor set was obtained from a female donor with Graves disease.

The chain combines TRBV15 with TRBJ2-2; D gene unclear. Deletions cut 1 base from V and 0 bases from J, with 6 bases between. Germline-derived CDR1 and CDR2 are LNHNV and YYDKDF (reference sequence). The CDR3 consists of 15 residues. In nucleotides, the CDR3 is TGTGCCACCAGCAGAGGGGCAGCGAACACCGGGGAGCTGTTTTTT. Encoded protein: CATSRGAANTGELFF.

The table lists this clonotype with many counts. This chain joins TRBV5-1 and TRBJ2-7; 7 bases fit TRBD2. Germline trimming cut 4 bases from V and 4 bases from J; bases unmatched to any gene: 5. The V gene's germline CDR1 is SGHRS and CDR2 YFSETQ. The CDR3 loop spans 13 amino acids. CDR3 protein: CASSEGLRYEQYF. CDR3 DNA sequence: TGCGCCAGCAGCGAGGGACTAAGATACGAGCAGTACTTC.

This clonotype was seen at least ten times. The chain couples TRBV28 to TRBJ2-7; possibly TRBD1 for D (6 bases). Per germline, CDR1 MDHEN and CDR2 SYDVKM. This CDR3 contains 15 residues. V dropped 6 bases and J dropped 6 bases, with 21 bases sitting between them. The CDR3 DNA is TGTGCCAGCAGGTCGCCGGGACAAGACTTCCGCGAGCAGTACTTC. Its translation is CASRSPGQDFREQYF.

This clonotype was seen at least ten times. This chain links TRBV28 with TRBJ1-4, with 7 bases identical to TRBD1. Unmatched junction bases numbered 4, after V lost 2 bases and J lost 7 bases. There are 14 residues in the CDR3. The V gene's germline CDR1 is MDHEN and CDR2 SYDVKM. The CDR3 nucleotides are TGTGCCAGCAGTTTAGGGGACAGACCTGAAAAACTGTTTTTT. It encodes CASSLGDRPEKLFF.

This clonotype has only a few counts. The chain employs TRBV5-1 and TRBJ2-7, with no clear D. The germline V and J ends were trimmed by 0 bases and 2 bases, with 12 bases remaining between them. Germline CDR1 reads SGHRS; CDR2 reads YFSETQ. CDR3 length: 15 amino acids. The CDR3, as DNA: TGCGCCAGCAGCTTGGAAGAGGCAGCCACCTACGAGCAGTACTTC. Protein sequence: CASSLEEAATYEQYF.

This clonotype has just a few counts. The rearrangement uses TRBV11-2 and TRBJ2-7; 8 bases agree with TRBD1. The V gene end was trimmed by 5 bases and the J gene end by 3 bases; junction bases not matched to a gene: 12. Germline values: CDR1 SGHAT, CDR2 FQNNGV. This CDR3 is built from 16 residues. The CDR3 DNA is TGTGCCAGCAGCACACGATGGGACAGGATCAGCTACGAGCAGTACTTC. It yields the protein CASSTRWDRISYEQYF.

About this clonotype: The germline gene is not matched at one end of the junction; a read error may be the cause. The genes are TRBV10-3 and TRBJ1-3, with 9 bases that match TRBD1. Germline V CDR1 and CDR2: ENHRY, SYGVKD. This CDR3 is 18 amino acids long. Here the CDR3 DNA reads TGTGCCAGCAGTCTTGCATGGGACAGGGTTGGCTCTGGAAACACCATATATTTT. This translates into CASSLAWDRVGSGNTIYF.

The chain recombines TRBV6-1 with TRBJ2-1; TRBD2 matches 9 bases. The CDR3 covers 15 residues. V dropped 2 bases and J dropped 5; count of bases not matched to a gene: 4. Germline V gene data show CDR1 as MNHNS and CDR2 as SASEGT. The CDR3 DNA sequence: TGTGCCAGCAGTGAATGGCGGGGGGGCAACAATGAGCAGTTCTTC. Protein product: CASSEWRGGNNEQFF.

This clonotype showed up many times. The rearrangement links TRBV28 to TRBJ1-4, with TRBD1 as a possible D gene (5 bases). Germline V CDR1 and CDR2: MDHEN, SYDVKM. Trimming removed 5 bases from V and 8 bases from J, with 18 bases in between. The CDR3 sequence is 15 residues long. CDR3 bases: TGTGCCAGCAGTCCACAGGCGGCAGGGCAAGAAAAACTGTTTTTT. Translation gives CASSPQAAGQEKLFF.

Turning to this clonotype: One base away lies a much larger clone, so this may be a sequencing read error. The rearrangement uses TRBV6-1 and TRBJ1-4, with D possibly TRBD1 on 5 matching bases. From germline, CDR1 is MNHNS and CDR2 SASEGT. Trimming shortened V by 4 bases and J by 14 bases, and 20 bases separated the two germline ends. The CDR3 runs to 14 residues. The CDR3 loop reads CASSGTALGAGLFF. CDR3 bases: TGTGCCAGCAGTGGGACCGCCCTAGGGGCTGGGCTGTTTTTT.

This clonotype appeared many times. V gene TRBV28 combines with J gene TRBJ2-2; tentative D call: TRBD2 (5 bases). Trimming removed 2 bases at V and 4 bases at J, with 11 bases between. Germline lookup yields CDR1 MDHEN and CDR2 SYDVKM. This CDR3 has 15 amino acids. The CDR3 region is CASSLGLWSTGELFF. The DNA of the CDR3 is TGTGCCAGCAGTTTAGGACTGTGGAGCACCGGGGAGCTGTTTTTT.

This clonotype was counted only a few times. The chain has TRBV14 and TRBJ2-7; no reliable D call. Trimming shortened V by 1 base and J by 6 bases, and 7 bases separated the two germline ends. This CDR3 has 12 residues. The V gene's germline CDR1 is SGHDN and CDR2 FVKESK. For the CDR3, the DNA is TGTGCCAGCAGCCAAGGGAGTGCCGAGCAGTACTTC. Amino acid sequence: CASSQGSAEQYF.

This clonotype appeared a few times. The chain combines TRBV7-8 with TRBJ1-5; no clear D. This CDR3 has 16 residues. The germline V gene has CDR1 SGHVS and CDR2 FQNEAQ. V was pared by 5 bases and J by 3 bases, with 17 bases between. The CDR3 DNA reads TGTGCCAGCAGCCCCGCCCGGGCTAACTTCAATCAGCCCCAGCATTTT. Its translation is CASSPARANFNQPQHF. Together with reference TRBV7-8 and TRBJ1-5, the CDR3 gives the full variable domain: GAGVSQSPRYKVAKRGQDVALRCDPISGHVSLFWYQQALGQGPEFLTYFQNEAQLDKSGLPSDRFFAERPEGSVSTLKIQRTQQEDSAVYLCASSPARANFNQPQHFGDGTRLSIL.

About this clonotype: A single base separates this from a much larger clone, so it may be a read error. This rearrangement joins TRBV6-1 to TRBJ2-1; 7 nucleotides align to TRBD1. The V gene's germline CDR1 is MNHNS and CDR2 SASEGT. The CDR3 extends over 13 amino acids. CDR3 sequence reads: CASREQGYNERFF. The CDR3 nucleotides are TGTGCCAGCAGAGAACAGGGGTACAATGAGCGGTTCTTC.

On this clonotype itself: This may arise from a read error, as a much more abundant clone is one base away. The chain employs TRBV28 and TRBJ2-5, with TRBD2 matching over 11 bases. CDR3 length: 16 residues. Looked up from germline, CDR1 is MDHEN and CDR2 is SYDVKM. V lost 5 bases to trimming and J lost 4 bases; unmatched junction nucleotides: 9. The CDR3 region is CASSRSHSGGGETQYF. CDR3 sequence (DNA): TGTGCCAGCAGTCGCTCTCATAGCGGGGGGGGAGAGACCCAGTACTTC.

In its sample, this clonotype was seen a few times. The chain joins TRBV3-1 to TRBJ1-2; D possibly corresponds to TRBD1 (6 bases). The V end lost 4 bases, the J end lost 8 bases, and 20 bases lay between the germline ends. CDR3 length: 15 amino acids. Germline V gene sequence: CDR1 LGHDT, CDR2 YNNKEL (reference sequence). The CDR3 DNA is TGTGCCAGCAGCCTCAACTCCCGGGACAACCGGGGCTACACCTTC. Encoded protein: CASSLNSRDNRGYTF.

Worth noting for this clonotype: A much larger clone sits a single nucleotide away, making a read error possible. The V and J genes are TRBV7-6 and TRBJ2-7; the match to TRBD1 covers 9 bases. The CDR3 loop spans 16 amino acids. The germline CDR1 and CDR2 sequences are SGHVS and FNYEAQ. CDR3 region: CAGSSPYGTGRYEQYF. The CDR3 nucleotides are TGTGCCGGCAGCTCCCCCTATGGGACAGGGAGATACGAGCAGTACTTC.

This clonotype was seen only a few times. The rearrangement links TRBV6-2 or TRBV6-3 to TRBJ1-5, with D perhaps TRBD1 (5 bases). The V and J ends lost 3 bases and 0 bases respectively, with 15 bases between them. CDR3 size: 17 residues. Per the germline V gene, CDR1 is MNHEY and CDR2 is SVGEGT. DNA for the CDR3: TGTGCCAGCAGTTATGATCTAGGGGATTATAGCAATCAGCCCCAGCATTTT. It is translated as CASSYDLGDYSNQPQHF.

This clonotype was counted between two and nine times. Its ends do not fully match the called genes, so a read error is possible. The J gene is TRBJ2-5, the V gene TRBV28; D not certain. In germline, CDR1 is MDHEN, CDR2 SYDVKM. This CDR3 is built from 13 residues. CDR3: CASSSLQQEAQYF. The CDR3, as DNA: TGTGCCAGCAGTTCCTTACAACAAGAGGCCCAGTACTTC.

The chain links TRBV7-8 to TRBJ1-5; 10 bases line up with TRBD1. V trimming: 5 bases; J trimming: 6 bases; junction bases outside the gene matches: 13. The CDR3 length is 17 residues. Germline V gene sequence: CDR1 SGHVS, CDR2 FQNEAQ. The CDR3 sequence is CASSRSFGQGVSQPQHF. CDR3 DNA: TGTGCCAGCAGCCGGTCCTTCGGACAGGGGGTTTCTCAGCCCCAGCATTTT. Using reference TRBV7-8 and TRBJ1-5 for the parts outside the CDR3, the full variable domain is GAGVSQSPRYKVAKRGQDVALRCDPISGHVSLFWYQQALGQGPEFLTYFQNEAQLDKSGLPSDRFFAERPEGSVSTLKIQRTQQEDSAVYLCASSRSFGQGVSQPQHFGDGTRLSIL.

Points on this clonotype: An end of the junction does not agree with germline; a read error may underlie this. The rearrangement links TRBV6-2 or TRBV6-3 to TRBJ1-5; 7 bases map to TRBD1. CDR1 and CDR2 from the germline V gene are MNHEY and SVGEGT. CDR3 length: 15 residues. CDR3 nucleotide sequence: TGTGCCAGCAGTGAGGGACAGCTTAGCGGTCAGCCCCGGCATTTT. Its translation is CASSEGQLSGQPRHF.

This clonotype was seen repeatedly, ten times or more. The rearrangement joins TRBV6-1 to TRBJ1-4; D is possibly TRBD1 (6 bases). The CDR3 sequence is 15 residues long. The germline V and J ends were trimmed by 6 bases and 2 bases, with 13 bases remaining between them. The germline V gene encodes CDR1 MNHNS and CDR2 SASEGT. Here the CDR3 DNA reads TGTGCCAGCAGGAGGGAGGGGGGGACTAATGAAAAACTGTTTTTT. Protein product: CASRREGGTNEKLFF.

The chain is built from TRBV9 and TRBJ2-7, with D possibly being TRBD1 or TRBD2 (5 bases each). V lost 3 bases, J lost 0 bases, and 16 bases lay in between. The CDR3 spans 16 residues. Per germline, CDR1 SGDLS and CDR2 YYNGEE. CDR3 bases: TGTGCCAGCAGCGGGGGTTATGGGGACCACTCCTACGAGCAGTACTTC. Translation: CASSGGYGDHSYEQYF.

The rearrangement joins TRBV28 to TRBJ2-3, with 14 bases identical to TRBD2. Germline V gene data show CDR1 as MDHEN and CDR2 as SYDVKM. V lost 6 bases to trimming and J lost 5 bases; unmatched junction nucleotides: 4. The CDR3 covers 15 residues. The CDR3 protein is CASSPGTSGGDTQYF. As DNA, the CDR3 is TGTGCCAGCAGCCCCGGGACTAGCGGGGGAGATACGCAGTATTTT.

The rearrangement links TRBV6-1 to TRBJ2-5, with 8 bases fitting TRBD1. Unmatched junction bases numbered 5, after V lost 7 bases and J lost 4 bases. CDR1 MNHNS and CDR2 SASEGT come from the germline V gene. This CDR3 has 13 residues. The CDR3 loop is CASIPRGRETQYF. CDR3 bases: TGTGCCAGCATACCCAGGGGGCGAGAGACCCAGTACTTC.

This sequence joins TRBV20-1 and TRBJ2-2, with 9 bases lining up with TRBD2. V trimming: 6 bases; J trimming: 5 bases; junction bases outside the gene matches: 7. The CDR3 loop spans 14 amino acids. The germline gives CDR1 DFQATT, CDR2 SNEGSKA (reference sequence). The CDR3 DNA reads as TGCAGTGCCCTAGCGGGAATGGGGACCGGGGAGCTGTTTTTT. This encodes CSALAGMGTGELFF.

This clonotype has more than one count but fewer than ten. The rearrangement joins TRBV7-2 to TRBJ1-1; no clear D. This CDR3 is 13 amino acids long. V shed 1 base and J shed 4 bases, with 7 bases lying between them. CDR1 and CDR2 from the germline V gene are SGHTA and FQGNSA. CDR3 loop: CASSLVRATEAFF. The DNA of the CDR3 is TGTGCCAGCAGCTTAGTGAGGGCCACTGAAGCTTTCTTT.

The table lists this clonotype with many counts. This chain links TRBV7-3 with TRBJ2-2; 7 bases line up with TRBD1. J lost 6 bases, V lost 5 bases, and 6 bases had no gene match. This CDR3 is 14 amino acids long. Germline V gene sequence: CDR1 SGHTA, CDR2 FQGTGA. The CDR3 DNA reads as TGTGCCAGCAGCCCGAACGGACAGGCCGGGGAGCTGTTTTTT. Its translation is CASSPNGQAGELFF. The whole variable domain, remainder taken from reference TRBV7-3 and TRBJ2-2, is GAGVSQTPSNKVTEKGKYVELRCDPISGHTALYWYRQSLGQGPEFLIYFQGTGAADDSGLPNDRFFAVRPEGSVSTLKIQRTERGDSAVYLCASSPNGQAGELFFGEGSRLTVL.

This clonotype has more than one count but fewer than ten. V gene TRBV5-1 combines with J gene TRBJ2-5; no reliable D call. The CDR3 runs 12 residues. The ends were cut back, 1 base at V and 3 bases at J, with 4 bases in the middle. The germline gives CDR1 SGHRS, CDR2 YFSETQ. The CDR3 protein is CASSLTEETQYF. In nucleotides, the CDR3 is TGCGCCAGCAGCTTGACAGAAGAGACCCAGTACTTC. Complete variable domain (other parts from reference TRBV5-1 and TRBJ2-5): KAGVTQTPRYLIKTRGQQVTLSCSPISGHRSVSWYQQTPGQGLQFLFEYFSETQRNKGNFPGRFSGRQFSNSRSEMNVSTLELGDSALYLCASSLTEETQYFGPGTRLLVL.